Below, 28 T cell receptor beta chains from the same sample are listed, as sequenced in a study of shared clonotypes between healthy human individuals. Data came from immunoSEQ multiplex PCR; TCRdb stores just in-frame clones and leaves some out. The table includes about 2.3 million clones, 80% to 95% detected once. Sequencing input: naive CD4+ T cells from PBMCs. Subset indicated: CD45RA+ positively selected. The receptor source for this set is a man younger than 30 in good health. Some clones in this sample may be carry-over from other donors' samples.

Regarding this clone: This sample also contains other DNA sequences that code for the same CDR3. The V gene is TRBV5-4, the J gene TRBJ2-2; TRBD1 might be the D (6 bases). The CDR3 runs to 14 residues. The germline V gene encodes CDR1 SGHNT and CDR2 YYREEE (reference sequence). Trimming pared 4 bases from V and 2 bases from J, leaving 9 bases between. DNA for the CDR3: TGTGCCAGCAGCCCGGGACAAAACACCGGGGAGCTGTTTTTT. Translation gives CASSPGQNTGELFF.

J is TRBJ2-1 and V is TRBV7-2; possible D gene TRBD2, 6 bases. CDR1 is SGHTA and CDR2 is FQGNSA in the germline V gene. V was pared by 4 bases and J by 0 bases, with 10 bases between. The CDR3 has 15 residues. This chain's CDR3 is CASSSGRLSYNEQFF. In nucleotides, the CDR3 is TGTGCCAGCAGCTCCGGGAGACTCTCCTACAATGAGCAGTTCTTC.

The rearrangement uses TRBV4-1 and TRBJ1-5; D is undetermined. The CDR3 consists of 14 residues. Trimming cost V 4 bases and J 3 bases, with 10 bases left between them. Germline assignment: CDR1 MGHRA and CDR2 YSYEKL. CDR3 in amino acids: CASSLLSLNQPQHF. The DNA for the CDR3 is TGCGCCAGCAGCCTCCTTAGCCTCAATCAGCCCCAGCATTTT.

V gene TRBV21-1 combines with J gene TRBJ2-7; TRBD2, the D gene given by the table, was not confirmed from the DNA. TRBV21-1 is annotated as a pseudogene. The CDR3 is 15 residues long. CDR3 residues: CASSPRLARRTEQYF. CDR3 DNA sequence: TGTGCCAGCAGCCCCCGACTAGCCCGTCGTACGGAGCAGTACTTC.

The chain uses TRBV5-1 and TRBJ2-1, with D possibly matching TRBD1 (6 bases). The germline gives CDR1 SGHRS, CDR2 YFSETQ. The CDR3 is 15 residues long. The V end lost 0 bases, the J end lost 6 bases, and 13 bases lay between the germline ends. The CDR3 nucleotides read TGCGCCAGCAGCTTGGTCCAGGGGCAGGGCAATGAGCAGTTCTTC. As protein: CASSLVQGQGNEQFF.

This clone has just a few counts. This chain links TRBV28 with TRBJ1-2; TRBD1 aligns across 8 bases. Per the germline V gene, CDR1 is MDHEN and CDR2 is SYDVKM. Unmatched junction bases numbered 15, after V lost 11 bases and J lost 4 bases. The CDR3 is 15 residues long. The CDR3 DNA is TGTGCCGGCCAGGACAGGGCCCAAAGGGTCTATGGCTACACCTTC. It codes for CAGQDRAQRVYGYTF.

Concerning this clone itself: Additional DNA sequences in this sample encode the identical CDR3. The rearrangement uses TRBV28 and TRBJ1-5; 7 nucleotides agree with TRBD1. V lost 6 bases and J lost 4; bases outside the gene matches: 6. From germline, CDR1 is MDHEN and CDR2 SYDVKM. There are 14 residues in the CDR3. Here the CDR3 reads CASSPGQRNQPQHF. Here the CDR3 DNA reads TGTGCCAGCAGCCCGGGACAGAGAAATCAGCCCCAGCATTTT. The whole variable domain, remainder taken from reference TRBV28 and TRBJ1-5, is DVKVTQSSRYLVKRTGEKVFLECVQDMDHENMFWYRQDPGLGLRLIYFSYDVKMKEKGDIPEGYSVSREKKERFSLILESASTNQTSMYLCASSPGQRNQPQHFGDGTRLSIL.

The V gene is TRBV5-4, the J gene TRBJ2-1; 9 bases map to TRBD2. The CDR3 runs 18 residues. With V trimmed by 3 bases and J by 0 bases, 10 bases remained unmatched. Germline V CDR1 and CDR2: SGHNT, YYREEE (reference sequence). As DNA, the CDR3 is TGTGCCAGCAGCTCGAGGGCTAGCGGGAAGAGCTCCTACAATGAGCAGTTCTTC. Amino acid sequence: CASSSRASGKSSYNEQFF.

V is TRBV5-6 and J is TRBJ2-5; D remains ambiguous. In germline, CDR1 is SGHDT, CDR2 YYEEEE. The CDR3 runs 13 residues. Trimming took off 1 base at V and 3 bases at J, with 7 bases between the two ends. The CDR3 reads CASSLSQEETQYF. The CDR3 region has the DNA TGTGCCAGCAGCTTGTCCCAGGAAGAGACCCAGTACTTC.

This clone was counted a few times. V gene TRBV30 combines with J gene TRBJ2-1, with D perhaps matching TRBD2 (6 bases). V was pared by 0 bases and J by 10 bases, with 10 bases between. Looked up from germline, CDR1 is GTSNPN and CDR2 is SVGIG (reference sequence). The CDR3 consists of 12 residues. CDR3 loop: CAWSVLATEQFF. CDR3 nucleotide sequence: TGTGCCTGGAGTGTACTAGCTACCGAGCAGTTCTTC.

The chain links TRBV6-1 to TRBJ2-3; D possibly corresponds to TRBD2 (6 bases). V lost 7 bases and J lost 5, with 13 bases in between. The CDR3 is 13 amino acids. Germline lookup yields CDR1 MNHNS and CDR2 SASEGT. Here the CDR3 reads CASTAGLRDTQYF. CDR3 nucleotide sequence: TGTGCCAGCACGGCGGGGTTGAGAGATACGCAGTATTTT.

The chain's CDR3 is CASSPLEDGYGYTF. The CDR3 DNA follows: TGTGCCAGCTCACCACTTGAGGACGGCTATGGCTACACCTTC. The chain has TRBV18 and TRBJ1-2; D gene unclear. Germline V lookup: CDR1 KGHSH, CDR2 LQKENI. CDR3 length equals 14 residues. Trimming took off 1 base at V and 4 bases at J, with 10 bases between the two ends.

The chain carries TRBV7-9 and TRBJ2-1, with D possibly called TRBD1 or TRBD2 (5 bases each). CDR3 size: 15 residues. Trimming took 5 bases from V and 0 from J, leaving 11 bases between them. The germline V gene encodes CDR1 SEHNR and CDR2 FQNEAQ (reference sequence). The CDR3 DNA reads as TGTGCCAGCAGCCCCTGGGGGAGCTCCTACAATGAGCAGTTCTTC. This sequence encodes CASSPWGSSYNEQFF. Combining the CDR3 with reference TRBV7-9 and TRBJ2-1 gives the whole variable domain DTGVSQNPRHKITKRGQNVTFRCDPISEHNRLYWYRQTLGQGPEFLTYFQNEAQLEKSRLLSDRFSAERPKGSFSTLEIQRTEQGDSAMYLCASSPWGSSYNEQFFGPGTRLTVL.

Remarks on this clone: Within the sample, other DNA sequences also encode this same CDR3. The chain couples TRBV5-1 to TRBJ2-1, with 7 bases that match TRBD1. The germline V gene encodes CDR1 SGHRS and CDR2 YFSETQ. This CDR3 has 16 residues. V dropped 4 bases and J dropped 0; count of bases not matched to a gene: 7. The CDR3 bases are TGCGCCAGCAGCCAAAGACAGGGAAGCTCCTACAATGAGCAGTTCTTC. As protein: CASSQRQGSSYNEQFF. Complete variable domain (other parts from reference TRBV5-1 and TRBJ2-1): KAGVTQTPRYLIKTRGQQVTLSCSPISGHRSVSWYQQTPGQGLQFLFEYFSETQRNKGNFPGRFSGRQFSNSRSEMNVSTLELGDSALYLCASSQRQGSSYNEQFFGPGTRLTVL.

The rearrangement uses TRBV11-2 and TRBJ2-3; 7 nucleotides align to TRBD2. CDR1 SGHAT and CDR2 FQNNGV come from the germline V gene. This CDR3 is built from 14 residues. V lost 7 bases to trimming and J lost 4 bases; unmatched junction nucleotides: 8. The CDR3 reads CASTLGGQSDTQYF. The CDR3 nucleotides are TGTGCCAGCACCCTGGGAGGGCAGTCAGATACGCAGTATTTT.

The J gene is TRBJ2-3, the V gene TRBV5-4, with D possibly TRBD2 on 5 matching bases. Trimming removed 9 bases at V and 1 base at J, with 15 bases between. Germline values: CDR1 SGHNT, CDR2 YYREEE (reference sequence). CDR3 length: 14 residues. CDR3 bases: TGTGCCACCCTATCTGCGGGTCGCACAGATACGCAGTATTTT. This sequence encodes CATLSAGRTDTQYF.

The chain carries TRBV2 and TRBJ1-2, with TRBD1 identical over 9 bases. J gave up 7 bases and V 8 bases, and 8 bases lay outside the gene matches. Germline loops: CDR1 SNHLY, CDR2 FYNNEI. The CDR3 is made up of 13 amino acids. This CDR3 is CASDRTGVAGYTF. CDR3 nucleotide sequence: TGTGCCAGCGACCGGACAGGGGTTGCTGGCTACACCTTC.

The genes are TRBV2 and TRBJ2-5, with D possibly TRBD1 on 6 matching bases. V was cut by 8 bases and J by 5 bases, with 15 bases left in between. The CDR3 runs to 13 residues. CDR1 and CDR2 from the germline V gene are SNHLY and FYNNEI. The CDR3 nucleotides read TGTGCCAGCCAATTTGGGGGCCGGGAGACCCAGTACTTC. It encodes CASQFGGRETQYF.

This sequence joins TRBV28 and TRBJ1-3; no definite D call. Per the germline V gene, CDR1 is MDHEN and CDR2 is SYDVKM. The V gene lost 8 bases and the J gene lost 0 bases, with 8 bases spanning the gap. This CDR3 has 13 amino acids. The CDR3 DNA reads as TGTGCCAGCGCCAGGAGCTCTGGAAACACCATATATTTT. This translates into CASARSSGNTIYF.

The chain uses TRBV28 and TRBJ1-5, with a possible D match to TRBD1 (5 bases). V was cut by 7 bases and J by 4 bases, with 17 bases left in between. CDR1 is MDHEN and CDR2 is SYDVKM in the germline V gene. The CDR3 runs 15 residues. CDR3 sequence (DNA): TGTGCCAGCAACGCCGGAGACAGAGAGAATCAGCCCCAGCATTTT. The encoded protein is CASNAGDRENQPQHF. Complete variable domain (other parts from reference TRBV28 and TRBJ1-5): DVKVTQSSRYLVKRTGEKVFLECVQDMDHENMFWYRQDPGLGLRLIYFSYDVKMKEKGDIPEGYSVSREKKERFSLILESASTNQTSMYLCASNAGDRENQPQHFGDGTRLSIL.

The chain combines TRBV4-2 with TRBJ2-3; D not certain. Germline V gene sequence: CDR1 LGHNA, CDR2 YNFKEQ. CDR3 length equals 13 residues. Trimming took 4 bases from V and 2 from J, leaving 7 bases between them. This CDR3 is CASSPTFTDTQYF. As DNA, the CDR3 is TGTGCCAGCAGCCCCACCTTCACAGATACGCAGTATTTT.

The rearrangement uses TRBV2 and TRBJ2-7; a possible D gene is TRBD1 (5 bases). The germline V gene encodes CDR1 SNHLY and CDR2 FYNNEI. The length of the CDR3 is 12 residues. Trimming took off 7 bases at V and 7 bases at J, with 14 bases between the two ends. The CDR3 region is CASNKGLLEQYF. In nucleotides, the CDR3 is TGTGCCAGCAATAAGGGGCTTTTGGAGCAGTACTTC.

The chain is built from TRBV11-3 and TRBJ2-1, with a tentative D call TRBD1 (5 bases). This CDR3 has 13 residues. The V end was cut by 7 bases, the J end by 7 bases, with 14 bases between. Germline CDR1 and CDR2: SGHNT and YENEEA. DNA of the CDR3: TGTGCCAGCAAGGGCGCAGGGTTGAATGAGCAGTTCTTC. Its protein is CASKGAGLNEQFF.

The rearrangement links TRBV7-8 to TRBJ1-5, with D tentatively TRBD1 (5 bases). CDR3 length: 13 residues. V was pared by 5 bases and J by 6 bases, with 11 bases between. CDR1 SGHVS and CDR2 FQNEAQ come from the germline V gene. The CDR3 nucleotides read TGTGCCAGCAGCGCGGGGGAGGGTCAGCCCCAGCATTTT. Residues: CASSAGEGQPQHF. The full variable domain, rest sourced from reference TRBV7-8 and TRBJ1-5, is GAGVSQSPRYKVAKRGQDVALRCDPISGHVSLFWYQQALGQGPEFLTYFQNEAQLDKSGLPSDRFFAERPEGSVSTLKIQRTQQEDSAVYLCASSAGEGQPQHFGDGTRLSIL.

The chain has TRBV15 and TRBJ2-7; 9 positions agree with TRBD1. Germline V CDR1 and CDR2: LNHNV, YYDKDF (reference sequence). After removal of 5 bases from V and 3 bases from J, the junction contained 8 bases not matched to a gene. This CDR3 region has 15 residues. CDR3 in DNA: TGTGCCACCAGCGGGCGGGACAGGGCAATCTACGAGCAGTACTTC. Translating it yields CATSGRDRAIYEQYF. The variable domain in full, completed from reference TRBV15 and TRBJ2-7, reads DAMVIQNPRYQVTQFGKPVTLSCSQTLNHNVMYWYQQKSSQAPKLLFHYYDKDFNNEADTPDNFQSRRPNTSFCFLDIRSPGLGDTAMYLCATSGRDRAIYEQYFGPGTRLTVT.

In the case of this clone: The same CDR3 is also encoded by other DNA sequences in this sample. V usage is TRBV2 and J usage is TRBJ2-7; 9 bases are a match to TRBD1. The CDR3 length is 14 residues. J was trimmed by 3 bases and V by 6 bases; bases with no gene match: 6. The germline V gene has CDR1 SNHLY and CDR2 FYNNEI. In DNA, the CDR3 is TGTGCCAGCAGAAGACCGGGACAGGGCTACGAGCAGTACTTC. Its protein is CASRRPGQGYEQYF.

The V call is TRBV27, the J call TRBJ1-1; the match to TRBD1 covers 10 bases. Trimming at V came to 7 bases and at J to 5 bases, leaving 10 bases not matched to a gene. Germline-derived CDR1 and CDR2 are MNHEY and SMNVEV (reference sequence). This CDR3 spans 15 amino acids. The CDR3 region is CASNQRGQGRTEAFF. In DNA, the CDR3 is TGTGCCAGCAACCAGAGGGGACAGGGGAGAACTGAAGCTTTCTTT.

The chain has TRBV7-9 and TRBJ2-7; D is unclear. Trimming pared 6 bases from V and 5 bases from J, leaving 20 bases between. The germline gives CDR1 SEHNR, CDR2 FQNEAQ (reference sequence). This CDR3 is built from 15 residues. For the CDR3, the DNA is TGTGCCAGCAGTCGAAGAAAAGACACGTTGGACGAGCAGTACTTC. Amino acids: CASSRRKDTLDEQYF.